The T cell receptor (beta chain) under discussion was sequenced for a study of blood T cell repertoires in COVID-19. As for the study in general: COVID-19 samples, acute and convalescent, were from the United States, Italy and Spain. Nucleic acid was either cDNA or gDNA, and it came from T cells, B-cell-depleted T cells, or PBMCs.

This CDR3 region has 16 residues. The germline CDR1 and CDR2 sequences are SGHAT and FQNNGV. Trimming pared 4 bases from V and 6 bases from J, leaving 20 bases between. Under the authors' procedure: Reference gene primer amplification gave estimated nucleated cell counts. Measured with immunoSEQ multiplex PCR; TCRdb has only the in-frame clones, and not every one. Clone size and V and J calls were adopted from that table, with D and trimming inferred from the DNA. The top ten clones hold 5.5% to 6% of a sample with fewer than 80,000 clones, around 90% of them seen once. This receptor was obtained from a human donor in a cohort sampled during active COVID-19. V usage is TRBV11-2 and J usage is TRBJ2-3; tentatively, D is TRBD2 (5 bases). Sequenced sample: peripheral blood. CDR3 in amino acids: CASSSAGRGMGDTQYF. Here the CDR3 DNA reads TGTGCCAGCAGCTCCGCGGGCCGAGGGATGGGGGATACGCAGTATTTT.